This T cell receptor beta chain was obtained from a study of cytomegalovirus exposure and HLA in healthy donors. The PCR ran on 60 Vbeta and 13 Jbeta primers. The method was immunoSEQ multiplex PCR; TCRdb's version includes in-frame clones alone and lacks a portion of them. There are approximately 86,000 clones in the sample; 70% to 85% occur only once, and about 8% lies in the top ten. This clone was found a few times. Antigen specificity is unknown. Whole-study findings and limits: In a later analysis, across HLA loci, associated TCR counts were highest for DRB1, lowest for HLA-C. CMV antigen specificity was confirmed in vitro for a few CMV-associated chains.

The receptor was isolated from a man aged 60-69 years in good health and CMV-seronegative. Sequencing was done on a sample of PBMCs.

The CDR3 DNA sequence: TGTGCCACCGGGGGGGGCATAGGCTACGAGCAGTACTTC. Residues: CATGGGIGYEQYF. This sequence joins TRBV27 and TRBJ2-7, with 8 bases that match TRBD2. Looked up from germline, CDR1 is MNHEY and CDR2 is SMNVEV (reference sequence). With 10 bases clipped from V and 3 bases from J, the junction kept 8 bases outside the gene matches. CDR3 length equals 13 residues.